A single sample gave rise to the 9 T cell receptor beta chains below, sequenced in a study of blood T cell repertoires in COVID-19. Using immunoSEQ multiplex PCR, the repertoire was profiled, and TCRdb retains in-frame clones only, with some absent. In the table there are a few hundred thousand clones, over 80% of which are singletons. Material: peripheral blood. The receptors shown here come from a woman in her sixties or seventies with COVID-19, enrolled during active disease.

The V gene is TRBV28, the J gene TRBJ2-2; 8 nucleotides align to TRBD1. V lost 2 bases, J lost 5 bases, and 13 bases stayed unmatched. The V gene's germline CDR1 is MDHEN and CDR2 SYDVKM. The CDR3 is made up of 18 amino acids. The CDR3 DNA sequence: TGTGCCAGCAGTTTAGGGGTGGGCAGGGGGCGTCGGACCGGGGAGCTGTTTTTT. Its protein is CASSLGVGRGRRTGELFF.

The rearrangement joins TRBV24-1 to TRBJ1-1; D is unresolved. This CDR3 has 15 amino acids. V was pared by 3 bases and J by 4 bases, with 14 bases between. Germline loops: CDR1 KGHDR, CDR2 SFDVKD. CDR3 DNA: TGTGCCACCAGTGATCCGCGCGGGAAACCCACTGAAGCTTTCTTT. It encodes CATSDPRGKPTEAFF.

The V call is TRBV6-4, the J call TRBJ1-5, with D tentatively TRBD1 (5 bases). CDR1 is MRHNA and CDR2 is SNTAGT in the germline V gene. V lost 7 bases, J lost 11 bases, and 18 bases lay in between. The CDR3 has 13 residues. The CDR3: CASTSPQGVAQHF. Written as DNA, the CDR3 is TGTGCCAGCACCAGCCCCCAGGGCGTAGCCCAGCATTTT.

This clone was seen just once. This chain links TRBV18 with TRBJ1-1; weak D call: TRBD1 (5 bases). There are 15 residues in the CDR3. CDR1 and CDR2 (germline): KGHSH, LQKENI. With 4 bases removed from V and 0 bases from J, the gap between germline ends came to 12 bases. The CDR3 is CASSRGGFMNTEAFF. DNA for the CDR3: TGTGCCAGCTCACGCGGGGGTTTTATGAACACTGAAGCTTTCTTT.

The CDR3 DNA is TGTGCCAGCAGCTTCAATGGCCCTAATGAGCAGTTCTTC. Residues: CASSFNGPNEQFF. The chain has TRBV5-4 and TRBJ2-1; D gene unclear. Trimming removed 2 bases at V and 7 bases at J, with 10 bases between. Germline values: CDR1 SGHNT, CDR2 YYREEE (reference sequence). The CDR3 runs to 13 residues.

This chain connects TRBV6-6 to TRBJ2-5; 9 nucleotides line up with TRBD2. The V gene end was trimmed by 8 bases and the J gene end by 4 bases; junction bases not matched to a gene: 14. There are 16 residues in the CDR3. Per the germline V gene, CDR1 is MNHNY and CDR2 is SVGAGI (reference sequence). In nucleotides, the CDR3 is TGTGCCAGCTTTAAGTTTCGAGCGGGAGGAGGAGAGACCCAGTACTTC. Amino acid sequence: CASFKFRAGGGETQYF.

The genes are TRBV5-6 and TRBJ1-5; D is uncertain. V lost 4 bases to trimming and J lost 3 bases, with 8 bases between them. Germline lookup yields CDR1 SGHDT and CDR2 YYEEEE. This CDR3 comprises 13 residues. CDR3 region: CASSSGPNQPQHF. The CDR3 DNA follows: TGTGCCAGCAGCAGCGGCCCCAATCAGCCCCAGCATTTT. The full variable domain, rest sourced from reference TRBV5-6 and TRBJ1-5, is DAGVTQSPTHLIKTRGQQVTLRCSPKSGHDTVSWYQQALGQGPQFIFQYYEEEERQRGNFPDRFSGHQFPNYSSELNVNALLLGDSALYLCASSSGPNQPQHFGDGTRLSIL.

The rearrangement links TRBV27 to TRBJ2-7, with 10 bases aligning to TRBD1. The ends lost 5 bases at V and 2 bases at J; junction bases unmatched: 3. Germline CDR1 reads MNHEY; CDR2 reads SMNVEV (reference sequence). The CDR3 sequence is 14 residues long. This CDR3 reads CASSGTGVTYEQYF. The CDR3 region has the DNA TGTGCCAGCAGTGGGACAGGGGTAACCTACGAGCAGTACTTC.

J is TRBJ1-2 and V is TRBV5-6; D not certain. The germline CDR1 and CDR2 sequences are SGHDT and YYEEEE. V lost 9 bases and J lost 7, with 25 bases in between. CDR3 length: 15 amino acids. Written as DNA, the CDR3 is TGTGCCACAAATTCCTTTTCCAGAGAGCTAGGTGGCTACACCTTC. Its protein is CATNSFSRELGGYTF.